The clone carrying this TCR beta chain was detected only once. These data belong to a study of blood T cell repertoires in COVID-19. At the level of the study: T cells, B-cell-depleted T cells, or PBMCs provided the cDNA or gDNA that served as material.

The method was immunoSEQ multiplex PCR; TCRdb's version includes in-frame clones alone and lacks a portion of them. The sample lists more than 200,000 clones, over 75% occurring once. This TCR came from a human donor in a cohort sampled during active COVID-19. Source material: peripheral blood.

In DNA form, the CDR3 reads TGTGCCAGCAGTCTACTAGCGGGAGCGGGGAATGAGCAGTTCTTC. As protein: CASSLLAGAGNEQFF. This chain uses TRBV27 with TRBJ2-1; 11 nucleotides line up with TRBD2. The CDR3 totals 15 residues. Germline-derived CDR1 and CDR2 are MNHEY and SMNVEV (reference sequence). Unmatched junction bases numbered 7, after V lost 5 bases and J lost 7 bases.